This T cell receptor (beta chain) was retrieved from a study of cytomegalovirus exposure and HLA in healthy donors. Findings of the study overall: Cytomegalovirus status was reportedly diagnosed by the classifier with high sensitivity and specificity. Several of the most significant clusters were apparently associated with common viral pathogens in a later analysis.

This clone was counted a few times. Its antigen remains unidentified. 60 Vbeta and 13 Jbeta primers were used in PCR. Libraries were prepared by immunoSEQ multiplex PCR; TCRdb keeps only in-frame clonotypes and omits some of them. The sample has approximately 120,000 clones; around two thirds are singletons. These donors, healthy bone marrow donors, were studied. Sequencing used PBMCs. This TCR derives from a man between 60 and 70 years old in good health and CMV-seropositive.

CDR3 loop: CAWKGTSNEKLFF. CDR3 bases: TGTGCCTGGAAAGGGACATCGAATGAAAAACTGTTTTTT. This chain links TRBV30 with TRBJ1-4; possible D gene TRBD1, 6 bases. Germline V lookup: CDR1 GTSNPN, CDR2 SVGIG (reference sequence). Trimming cost V 4 bases and J 5 bases, with 11 bases left between them. This CDR3 comprises 13 residues.